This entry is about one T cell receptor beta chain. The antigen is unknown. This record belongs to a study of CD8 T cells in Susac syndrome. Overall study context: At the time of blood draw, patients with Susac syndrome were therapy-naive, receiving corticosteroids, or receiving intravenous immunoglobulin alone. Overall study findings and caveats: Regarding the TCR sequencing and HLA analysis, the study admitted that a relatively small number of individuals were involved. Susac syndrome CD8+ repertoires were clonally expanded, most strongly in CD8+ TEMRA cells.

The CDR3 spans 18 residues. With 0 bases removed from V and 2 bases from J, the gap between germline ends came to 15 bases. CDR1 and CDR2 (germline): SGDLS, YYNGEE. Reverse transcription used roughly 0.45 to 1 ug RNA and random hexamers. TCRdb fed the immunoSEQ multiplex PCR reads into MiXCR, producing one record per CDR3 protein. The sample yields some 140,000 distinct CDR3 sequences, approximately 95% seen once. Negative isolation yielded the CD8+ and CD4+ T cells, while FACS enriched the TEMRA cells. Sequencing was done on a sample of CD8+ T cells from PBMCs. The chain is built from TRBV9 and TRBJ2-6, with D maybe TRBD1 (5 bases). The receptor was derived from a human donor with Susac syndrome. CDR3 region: CASSVEYRRNAGANVLTF. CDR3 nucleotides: TGTGCCAGCAGCGTAGAGTACAGGAGAAATGCTGGGGCCAACGTCCTGACTTTC.